Following are 23 T cell receptor beta chains from one sample sequenced in a study of CD8+CD57+ T cells in acquired aplastic anemia. Genomic DNA provided the template from which TCR beta VDJ and CDR3 profiles were obtained. One entry per CDR3 protein, called by TCRdb with MiXCR from the reads. The sample shows just over 400,000 distinct CDR3 sequences, 65% to 75% of them seen only once. Sequencing was carried out using sorted CD4+, CD8+, or CD8+CD57+ T cells (not recorded which) from PBMCs. The receptors derive from a human donor in good health, serving as a control.

The chain uses TRBV12-3 or TRBV12-4 and TRBJ1-1; TRBD1 agrees at 7 bases. Losses at the gene ends were 6 bases for V and 3 bases for J; bases not matched to a gene: 4. The CDR3 is 13 amino acids. The CDR3 DNA follows: TGTGCCAGCAGACGAACAGGGGACACTGAAGCTTTCTTT. Residues: CASRRTGDTEAFF.

The rearrangement links TRBV7-6 to TRBJ2-6; 8 nucleotides line up with TRBD1. Germline CDR1 reads SGHVS; CDR2 reads FNYEAQ. V trimming: 5 bases; J trimming: 4 bases; junction bases outside the gene matches: 13. This CDR3 contains 18 residues. This chain's CDR3 is CASSEDRATNAGANVLTF. CDR3 sequence (DNA): TGTGCCAGCAGCGAGGACAGGGCAACCAATGCCGGGGCCAACGTCCTGACTTTC.

This chain uses TRBV12-3 or TRBV12-4 with TRBJ2-2; TRBD1 is a possible D gene (6 bases). CDR3 length: 16 amino acids. Trimming cost V 7 bases and J 3 bases, with 18 bases left between them. CDR3 protein: CASTPFNRVDTGELFF. Written as DNA, the CDR3 is TGTGCCAGCACCCCATTCAACAGGGTGGACACCGGGGAGCTGTTTTTT.

A note on this clonotype: Since no conserved phenylalanine or tryptophan closes the CDR3, a read error is the likely cause. The DNA is omitted, as the CDR3 cannot be located on it reliably, and the CDR3 follows TCRdb's listing. The V gene is TRBV19, the J gene TRBJ2-6; TRBD1 is the table's D call and was not checked against the DNA. The CDR3 is made up of 16 amino acids, end residues included. Germline lookup yields CDR1 LNHDA and CDR2 SQIVND (reference sequence). CDR3 sequence: CASSDGGAYGQYFGPV.

This clonotype is a singleton in its sample. Since the CDR3 does not end with the conserved phenylalanine or tryptophan, this likely comes from a read error. The limits of the CDR3 on the DNA are not certain, so only TCRdb's listed CDR3 is given. V gene TRBV9 combines with J gene TRBJ2-1. The V gene's germline CDR1 is SGDLS and CDR2 YYNGEE. The CDR3 spans 13 residues, counting both ends. CDR3 sequence: CASSLGVEGADTL.

This chain connects TRBV20-1 to TRBJ1-2, with a possible D match to TRBD1 (6 bases). Deletions cut 3 bases from V and 7 bases from J, with 9 bases between. The CDR3 length is 11 residues. Germline values: CDR1 DFQATT, CDR2 SNEGSKA (reference sequence). CDR3 sequence (DNA): TGCAGTGCTAGCGGGACACCTGGCTACACCTTC. Amino acid sequence: CSASGTPGYTF.

DNA for the CDR3: TGCAGTGGACGGGACAGCTTGACGGCCCCAAGGGAGCAGTTCTTC. Encoded protein: CSGRDSLTAPREQFF. J is TRBJ2-1 and V is TRBV20-1, with TRBD1 matching over 7 bases. This CDR3 region has 15 residues. Losses at the gene ends were 7 bases for V and 10 bases for J; bases not matched to a gene: 19. From germline, CDR1 is DFQATT and CDR2 SNEGSKA (reference sequence).

The V call is TRBV15, the J call TRBJ1-2; 7 positions match TRBD1. This CDR3 is 14 amino acids long. The trim removed 5 bases at V and 4 bases at J, leaving 7 bases unmatched. From germline, CDR1 is LNHNV and CDR2 YYDKDF (reference sequence). CDR3 nucleotide sequence: TGTGCCACCAGCGGTTCAGGGGGAACCTATGGCTACACCTTC. This gives the protein CATSGSGGTYGYTF. The entire variable domain, with the rest obtained from reference TRBV15 and TRBJ1-2, is as follows: DAMVIQNPRYQVTQFGKPVTLSCSQTLNHNVMYWYQQKSSQAPKLLFHYYDKDFNNEADTPDNFQSRRPNTSFCFLDIRSPGLGDTAMYLCATSGSGGTYGYTFGSGTRLTVV.

As to this clonotype: A much more abundant neighbour one base away suggests this may be a read error. The chain combines TRBV6-2 or TRBV6-3 with TRBJ1-1; 9 positions agree with TRBD1. The junction had 8 bases not matched to a gene; V was cut back by 10 bases and J by 5 bases. Germline assignment: CDR1 MNHEY and CDR2 SVGEGT. CDR3 size: 13 residues. The CDR3 sequence is CANSGQGKTEAFF. As DNA, the CDR3 is TGTGCCAACAGCGGACAGGGGAAGACTGAAGCTTTCTTT.

The V and J genes are TRBV10-3 and TRBJ1-3; no firm D call. The germline CDR1 and CDR2 sequences are ENHRY and SYGVKD. This CDR3 has 17 amino acids. V lost 4 bases and J lost 1, with 17 bases in between. The CDR3 bases are TGTGCCATCAGTGGCCGGGCCCTTTCTTTTTCTGGAAACACCATATATTTT. It translates to CAISGRALSFSGNTIYF.

This clonotype was seen at least ten times. The chain employs TRBV15 and TRBJ2-3, with D unresolved. The CDR3 is 15 amino acids. The V end lost 0 bases, the J end lost 2 bases, and 9 bases lay between the germline ends. Germline CDR1 reads LNHNV; CDR2 reads YYDKDF (reference sequence). For the CDR3, the DNA is TGTGCCACCAGCAGAGATAAGCATGTCACAGATACGCAGTATTTT. Translating gives CATSRDKHVTDTQYF.

The chain is built from TRBV5-8 and TRBJ1-2; a weak D match, TRBD1 (5 bases). The CDR3 covers 15 residues. Trimming removed 4 bases at V and 4 bases at J, with 17 bases between. Germline CDR1 SGHTS, CDR2 YDEGEE. CDR3 in amino acids: CASSIEGARSYGYTF. CDR3 in DNA: TGTGCCAGCAGCATAGAAGGGGCACGATCCTATGGCTACACCTTC. The complete variable domain, with remaining parts taken from reference TRBV5-8 and TRBJ1-2, reads EAGVTQSPTHLIKTRGQQATLRCSPISGHTSVYWYQQALGLGLQFLLWYDEGEERNRGNFPPRFSGRQFPNYSSELNVNALELEDSALYLCASSIEGARSYGYTFGSGTRLTVV.

This clonotype has ten or more counts. The rearrangement links TRBV20-1 to TRBJ2-5, with D tentatively TRBD2 (6 bases). V shed 5 bases and J shed 3 bases, with 13 bases lying between them. The CDR3 runs 13 residues. CDR1 is DFQATT, CDR2 SNEGSKA, per germline (reference sequence). The CDR3 reads CSAGRLGEETQYF. As DNA, the CDR3 is TGCAGTGCTGGAAGACTAGGGGAAGAGACCCAGTACTTC.

The CDR3 sequence: CASSESGGRGQPQHF. The CDR3 DNA sequence: TGTGCCAGCAGTGAATCGGGGGGGCGGGGCCAGCCCCAGCATTTT. The V and J genes are TRBV2 and TRBJ1-5, with TRBD1 as a possible D gene (6 bases). V lost 2 bases, J lost 7 bases, and 15 bases lay in between. The germline V gene encodes CDR1 SNHLY and CDR2 FYNNEI. The CDR3 covers 15 residues. Supplemented by reference TRBV2 and TRBJ1-5, the full variable domain reads EPEVTQTPSHQVTQMGQEVILRCVPISNHLYFYWYRQILGQKVEFLVSFYNNEISEKSEIFDDQFSVERPDGSNFTLKIRSTKLEDSAMYFCASSESGGRGQPQHFGDGTRLSIL.

Regarding this clonotype: One end of the junction does not line up with germline, which may come from a read error. V gene TRBV5-1 combines with J gene TRBJ2-1, with D maybe TRBD2 (6 bases). Per the germline V gene, CDR1 is SGHRS and CDR2 is YFSETQ. The CDR3 is made up of 14 amino acids. For the CDR3, the DNA is TGTGCCAGCAGCCCGGGGGTCCCCTATAATGAGCAGTTCTTC. This sequence encodes CASSPGVPYNEQFF.

The table lists this clonotype with a few counts. The chain has TRBV4-3 and TRBJ1-2; D unclear. CDR1 LGHNA and CDR2 YSLEER come from the germline V gene. The CDR3 covers 17 residues. Deletions cut 0 bases from V and 4 bases from J, with 18 bases between. The CDR3 DNA is TGCGCCAGCAGCCAAGATATTAGTAACGCGGGGATCTATGGCTACACCTTC. Protein product: CASSQDISNAGIYGYTF.

The chain has TRBV20-1 and TRBJ1-2; 7 nucleotides agree with TRBD1. This CDR3 comprises 13 residues. In germline, CDR1 is DFQATT, CDR2 SNEGSKA (reference sequence). After removal of 6 bases from V and 8 bases from J, the junction contained 12 bases not matched to a gene. The CDR3 sequence is CSAADRNTEGYTF. The CDR3 nucleotides are TGCAGTGCAGCGGACAGGAACACTGAAGGCTACACCTTC.

CDR3 coding DNA: TGCGCCAGCAGCAGACCCGGGACAGGGTATGGCTACACCTTC. Its protein product is CASSRPGTGYGYTF. The rearrangement links TRBV5-1 to TRBJ1-2; 9 positions match TRBD1. V dropped 4 bases and J dropped 5; count of bases not matched to a gene: 6. CDR1 SGHRS and CDR2 YFSETQ come from the germline V gene. This CDR3 region has 14 residues.

The chain carries TRBV6-2 or TRBV6-3 and TRBJ2-7; a weak D match, TRBD1 (5 bases). The CDR3 length is 13 residues. V gave up 10 bases and J gave up 2 bases, with 15 bases separating them. Germline CDR1 is MNHEY and CDR2 is SVGEGT. CDR3 sequence (DNA): TGTGCCACCCCACTCCGACAGACCTACGAGCAGTACTTC. It encodes CATPLRQTYEQYF.

The chain recombines TRBV9 with TRBJ1-5; TRBD1 matches 7 bases. V lost 3 bases and J lost 11; bases outside the gene matches: 14. The CDR3 is 15 residues long. Germline lookup yields CDR1 SGDLS and CDR2 YYNGEE. The CDR3 sequence is CASSATGQTQETQHF. The CDR3 DNA follows: TGTGCCAGCAGCGCCACGGGACAGACCCAAGAGACCCAGCATTTT. Full variable domain (remainder filled in from reference TRBV9 and TRBJ1-5): DSGVTQTPKHLITATGQRVTLRCSPRSGDLSVYWYQQSLDQGLQFLIQYYNGEERAKGNILERFSAQQFPDLHSELNLSSLELGDSALYFCASSATGQTQETQHFGDGTRLSIL.

This clonotype was counted a single time. The chain has TRBV9 and TRBJ1-3; 7 bases match TRBD1. CDR3 length equals 16 residues. J lost 4 bases, V lost 5 bases, and 12 bases had no gene match. Per the germline V gene, CDR1 is SGDLS and CDR2 is YYNGEE. CDR3: CASSVVGQVYGNTIYF. CDR3 coding DNA: TGTGCCAGCAGTGTGGTTGGACAGGTGTACGGAAACACCATATATTTT.

The chain uses TRBV20-1 and TRBJ2-5; 7 bases map to TRBD1. After removal of 6 bases from V and 5 bases from J, the junction contained 6 bases not matched to a gene. The CDR3 loop spans 12 amino acids. Germline CDR1 and CDR2: DFQATT and SNEGSKA (reference sequence). CDR3 in DNA: TGCAGTGCAGAACAGGGGTTTGAGACCCAGTACTTC. Translation gives CSAEQGFETQYF.

Note on this clonotype: Because it lacks the conserved phenylalanine or tryptophan at the end, this CDR3 is likely a read error. The DNA is omitted, as the CDR3 cannot be located on it reliably, and the CDR3 follows TCRdb's listing. The genes are TRBV19 and TRBJ1-2; the table's TRBD1 call for D was not verified on the DNA. The CDR3 totals 13 residues, both ends included. Germline CDR1 is LNHDA and CDR2 is SQIVND (reference sequence). CDR3 amino acids: CASSIPPGEGYSV.